Shown below are 10 T cell receptor beta chains from a single sample sequenced in a study of T-cell reconstitution after alpha-beta-depleted transplantation in children. A library of TCRbeta sequences, prepared with unique molecular identifiers, was generated. TCRdb ran MiXCR on the PCR reads and lists one entry per CDR3 protein. The sample has 450,000 to 600,000 distinct CDR3 sequences, roughly a tenth seen once; the top ten hold just over 2%. The sample in question was PBMCs, obtained before TCRalphabeta/CD19-depleted stem cell transplant. These receptors all stem from a child aged 2-9 years with inherited bone marrow failure, due to receive a stem cell transplant.

This clonotype was recorded many times. V is TRBV4-1 and J is TRBJ2-1; D assignment may be TRBD1 or TRBD2 (5 bases each). This CDR3 has 17 residues. Per germline, CDR1 MGHRA and CDR2 YSYEKL. V was cut by 0 bases and J by 0 bases, with 12 bases left in between. Written as DNA, the CDR3 is TGCGCCAGCAGCCAAGATCCGGGACGGAGCTCCTACAATGAGCAGTTCTTC. This sequence encodes CASSQDPGRSSYNEQFF.

This clonotype has only a few counts. The chain recombines TRBV5-6 with TRBJ2-7; 7 bases align to TRBD1. V dropped 4 bases and J dropped 2; count of bases not matched to a gene: 6. The length of the CDR3 is 14 residues. CDR1 is SGHDT, CDR2 YYEEEE, per germline. Written as DNA, the CDR3 is TGTGCCAGCAGCGATGCCGGGACAGCCTACGAGCAGTACTTC. This encodes CASSDAGTAYEQYF.

Ten or more counts support this clonotype. This rearrangement joins TRBV24-1 to TRBJ2-5; TRBD1 might be the D (6 bases). The ends were cut back, 3 bases at V and 5 bases at J, with 15 bases in the middle. Per germline, CDR1 KGHDR and CDR2 SFDVKD. The CDR3 sequence is 15 residues long. CDR3 DNA sequence: TGTGCCACCAGTGATCCGGGACAAACTCACGAGACCCAGTACTTC. Protein sequence: CATSDPGQTHETQYF.

In its sample, this clonotype was seen a few times. The chain has TRBV10-3 and TRBJ2-7; 11 bases align to TRBD2. V lost 4 bases and J lost 5; bases outside the gene matches: 10. Germline values: CDR1 ENHRY, CDR2 SYGVKD. CDR3 length: 16 amino acids. The CDR3 DNA sequence: TGTGCCATCAGTGCGCAGGCCCTAGCGGGAGGCGACGAGCAGTACTTC. Translated, it gives CAISAQALAGGDEQYF.

This clonotype was seen repeatedly, ten times or more. The chain couples TRBV15 to TRBJ2-7; 7 bases are a match to TRBD2. Germline loops: CDR1 LNHNV, CDR2 YYDKDF (reference sequence). This CDR3 is built from 16 residues. The V segment lost 0 bases and the J segment 3 bases; nucleotides outside the gene matches: 8. CDR3 in DNA: TGTGCCACCAGCAGAGAAGGTGGGAGGGCCCTCTACGAGCAGTACTTC. Translation gives CATSREGGRALYEQYF. Variable domain in full (rest from reference TRBV15 and TRBJ2-7): DAMVIQNPRYQVTQFGKPVTLSCSQTLNHNVMYWYQQKSSQAPKLLFHYYDKDFNNEADTPDNFQSRRPNTSFCFLDIRSPGLGDTAMYLCATSREGGRALYEQYFGPGTRLTVT.

This clonotype turned up a few times. The rearrangement uses TRBV11-1 and TRBJ2-5; D gene uncertain. CDR3 length equals 12 residues. The V end lost 5 bases, the J end lost 3 bases, and 7 bases lay between the germline ends. CDR1 and CDR2 from the germline V gene are SGHAT and FQDESV (reference sequence). The CDR3 loop reads CASSGREETQYF. The CDR3 DNA sequence: TGTGCCAGCAGCGGCAGAGAAGAGACCCAGTACTTC.

This clonotype was counted many times. The CDR3 coding sequence is TGCAGCGTTGCAACGGGGAATGAAAAACTGTTTTTT. Protein: CSVATGNEKLFF. The chain uses TRBV29-1 and TRBJ1-4; D not certain. V was trimmed by 4 bases and J by 5 bases, leaving 8 bases between them. CDR3 length: 12 amino acids. The germline V gene has CDR1 SQVTM and CDR2 ANQGSEA.

Worth noting for this clonotype: A much larger clone sits a single nucleotide away, making a read error possible. The gene calls are TRBV20-1 and TRBJ2-3; D not certain. The CDR3 is 11 residues long. Trimming took 2 bases from V and 7 from J, leaving 7 bases between them. Germline V gene sequence: CDR1 DFQATT, CDR2 SNEGSKA (reference sequence). The CDR3, as DNA: TGCAGTGCTAGAAACCAGTATACGCAGTATTTT. Protein product: CSARNQYTQYF.

This clonotype showed up many times. The chain employs TRBV27 and TRBJ2-3; 12 nucleotides line up with TRBD2. This CDR3 has 15 residues. Germline V gene lookup returns CDR1 MNHEY and CDR2 SMNVEV (reference sequence). V was clipped by 6 bases and J by 5 bases; unmatched bases: 6. CDR3 amino acids: CASRPLAGGIDTQYF. The CDR3, as DNA: TGTGCCAGCAGACCCCTAGCGGGAGGGATAGATACGCAGTATTTT.

The V and J genes are TRBV6-2 or TRBV6-3 and TRBJ2-2, with 7 bases that match TRBD1. This CDR3 has 22 residues. Germline CDR1 is MNHEY and CDR2 is SVGEGT. With V trimmed by 2 bases and J by 2 bases, 23 bases remained unmatched. This CDR3 reads CASSYQARGLLINARNTGELFF. The CDR3 DNA reads as TGTGCCAGCAGTTACCAAGCGAGGGGGCTACTTATAAATGCGCGAAACACCGGGGAGCTGTTTTTT.